This section outlines one T cell receptor (beta chain) sequence together with its context. Its specific antigen is unknown. Qualities for individual bases were not recorded, and no much larger clone is one base off. For CDR1 and CDR2, the germline V gene lists MNHEY and SVGAGI. The germline V and J ends show losses of 6 bases and 1 base respectively, and no gene match explains 1 base of the junction. CDR3 length: 13 amino acids, cysteine to phenylalanine. Just CDR3 DNA is preserved here, 39 bases in frame from base 1. The data stem from a study of radiotherapy plus CTLA-4 blockade in lung cancer (dated by TCRdb to about 2018). In terms of the full investigation: Objective responses were observed in 18% of enrolled patients, and disease control was achieved in approximately 32%.

Focal radiation therapy combined with CTLA-4 blockade (ipilimumab) was tested in patients with chemo-refractory metastatic non-small-cell lung cancer. Library creation used the immunoSEQ multiplex PCR assay. TCRdb carries this immuneACCESS record with in-frame sequences only. Its versions omit some clonotypes, under half of them owing to an unresolved V gene in the studies checked, with the rest unexplained. In this sample the table shows about 41,000 clones, around 76% of which occur a single time. The ten largest clones represent around 8.3% of the sample. What the research found in general, with its limitations: TCR clones derived from tumors expanded in peripheral blood after treatment with radiotherapy and ipilimumab. The strongest predictors of response, as reported, were early dynamic changes in blood T cell clones along with a rise in serum interferon-beta after radiation.

The rearranged chain carries TRBV6-5 and TRBJ2-5, with 8 bases aligning to TRBD1. Sequenced here: peripheral blood, sampled from a patient treated with radiotherapy plus ipilimumab. This sequence was found in a human donor with non-small cell lung cancer who had stable disease on radiotherapy plus ipilimumab. The bases read TGTGCCAGCAGCACAGGGGGCCAAGAGACCCAGTACTTC. The resulting protein is CASSTGGQETQYF.